A single sample gave rise to the 6 T cell receptor beta chains below, sequenced in a study of cytomegalovirus exposure and HLA in healthy donors. 60 Vbeta and 13 Jbeta primers were used in PCR. Sequenced by immunoSEQ multiplex PCR; TCRdb stores in-frame clones only, minus some. Here the sample spans approximately 170,000 clones, approximately 80% being singletons. The sequenced sample was PBMCs. The receptor source for this set is a boy younger than 10 in good health and CMV-seronegative.

The CDR3 region has the DNA TGTGCCAGCAGTGAAGAGAGTAGCGGGGGGGCTATAGATACGCAGTATTTT. Its translation is CASSEESSGGAIDTQYF. The chain has TRBV2 and TRBJ2-3; TRBD2 aligns across 11 bases. CDR1 and CDR2 (germline): SNHLY, FYNNEI. The CDR3 has 17 amino acids. V trimming: 1 base; J trimming: 5 bases; junction bases outside the gene matches: 8. Variable domain in full (rest from reference TRBV2 and TRBJ2-3): EPEVTQTPSHQVTQMGQEVILRCVPISNHLYFYWYRQILGQKVEFLVSFYNNEISEKSEIFDDQFSVERPDGSNFTLKIRSTKLEDSAMYFCASSEESSGGAIDTQYFGPGTRLTVL.

Judged by abundance, this clone is medium-sized (0.01 to 0.1%). The chain couples TRBV6-1 to TRBJ1-5; D is perhaps TRBD1 (6 bases). The CDR3 sequence is 16 residues long. Trimming took off 2 bases at V and 4 bases at J, with 15 bases between the two ends. The germline CDR1 and CDR2 sequences are MNHNS and SASEGT. The chain's CDR3 is CASSEWVEDRNQPQHF. As DNA, the CDR3 is TGTGCCAGCAGTGAATGGGTCGAGGACAGAAATCAGCCCCAGCATTTT.

The chain carries TRBV18 and TRBJ1-5; D may be TRBD1 (6 bases). The CDR3 runs 14 residues. Between the trimmed V and J ends, which lost 2 bases and 6 bases, there was a span of 11 bases. The V gene's germline CDR1 is KGHSH and CDR2 LQKENI. CDR3 sequence (DNA): TGTGCCAGCTCACCAGGACAGATGGGTCAGCCCCAGCATTTT. The encoded protein is CASSPGQMGQPQHF.

V and J are TRBV4-2 and TRBJ2-7; D is uncertain. V lost 0 bases and J lost 0, with 12 bases in between. CDR3 length: 16 residues. Germline-derived CDR1 and CDR2 are LGHNA and YNFKEQ. The CDR3 DNA follows: TGTGCCAGCAGCCAAGATTCAGCGCCTAGCTCCTACGAGCAGTACTTC. It is translated as CASSQDSAPSSYEQYF.

The chain joins TRBV5-4 to TRBJ2-1, with 12 nucleotides matching TRBD2. This CDR3 has 15 residues. Trimming took 3 bases from V and 3 from J; bases not matched to a gene: 1. Germline V gene lookup returns CDR1 SGHNT and CDR2 YYREEE (reference sequence). CDR3 sequence reads: CASSSGLAGYNEQFF. Written as DNA, the CDR3 is TGTGCCAGCAGCTCGGGACTAGCGGGCTACAATGAGCAGTTCTTC.

This chain joins TRBV19 and TRBJ2-1; 7 bases fit TRBD1. Germline assignment: CDR1 LNHDA and CDR2 SQIVND (reference sequence). With 5 bases clipped from V and 3 bases from J, the junction kept 7 bases outside the gene matches. The CDR3 spans 15 residues. The CDR3 DNA reads as TGTGCCAGTAGTCCTGGGGACAGATTCTACAATGAGCAGTTCTTC. It yields the protein CASSPGDRFYNEQFF.